This TCR beta chain is drawn from a study of cytomegalovirus exposure and HLA in healthy donors (dated by TCRdb to 2016 to 2017). Background for the entire study: An earlier analysis of more than 550 of the donors reported roughly 300 Gb of sequence data and roughly 120 million unique TCR beta sequences obtained from around 180 million T cells. An early release covering more than 500 HLA-typed donors comprised around 300 gigabases of sequencing data and approximately 85 million unique TCR sequences. Of the 398 genotyped donors, approximately 83% fell in the genetic ancestry cluster associated with self-reported Caucasian donors. The study aimed to test whether signatures of past pathogen exposure could be identified by cataloging public T cell receptors. The study used immunosequencing to profile the T cell repertoires of approximately 630 subjects and linked those repertoires to cytomegalovirus serostatus. In addition to the first cohort of 666 subjects, a separate validation cohort of over 90 different subjects was used. The study combined high-throughput TCR immunosequencing, statistical association of individual TCRs with disease status, and machine learning to predict cytomegalovirus infection status. A later analysis re-analyzed previously published TCR beta repertoires from about 730 donors and added high-resolution HLA genotyping to study TCR occurrence patterns. Rather than drawing on any new phenotypic data, the later analysis identified candidate immune exposures from TCR beta sequences and the way those sequences occurred across donors. An earlier analysis of about 600 of the donors used high-throughput TCR beta sequencing to judge whether each TCR beta V gene segment behaved as functional or pseudogenic. Alongside the repertoire data, information on donor age, sex, ethnicity and CMV serostatus was compiled. In a later genetic analysis, genome-wide SNP genotypes for about 55% of the roughly 670 donors were used, and that subset was treated as a discovery cohort. All discovery cohort repertoires had been generated using a single sequencing platform. Both class I and class II loci were covered by HLA typing, at four-digit resolution. The number of typed donors differed by locus: roughly 629-640 for A, B, C, DRB1 and DQB1; approximately 530 for DQA1; 606 for DPA1; and some 430 for DPB1. Several DR-DQ haplotypes were handled as single units for association and clustering because linkage in the cohort was strong. Across approximately 420 genotyped donors of the cohort, an average of about 220,000 unique TCR beta nucleotide sequences per donor were sequenced, and approximately 17% of those sequences were non-productive. Results and caveats for the whole study, not just this receptor: For the cohort, immune exposure information was limited to CMV serostatus. The 87-base-pair reads could not distinguish some IMGT-functional V segments, including TRBV6-2 and TRBV6-3, so those segments were excluded. In an earlier analysis of some 500 of the donors, most TCR beta V segments were observed in productive rearrangements about 87% or about 30% of the time, broadly matching IMGT annotations. In a later analysis, HLA-associated TCR beta chains were found to be more clonally expanded and to have lower generation probabilities than equally common non-associated chains. In the study, 150 to 200 TCR beta chains were listed as associated with cytomegalovirus. In a later analysis, the rate of TCR association differed among HLA loci, with DRB1 alleles having the most associated TCRs and HLA-C alleles having the fewest. It was suggested by the authors that the approach could potentially be generalized to other disease states and immunological phenotypes. Because HLA typing was unavailable for some donors at each locus, only the typed subset was used in association tests. The classifier was reported to diagnose cytomegalovirus status with high specificity and sensitivity in both the original cohort and the validation cohort. Correlated functional status among segregating V segments might reflect linkage disequilibrium, but an unknown experimental factor could not be ruled out. In a later genetic analysis, a missense DCLRE1C variant was associated with V-gene and J-gene trimming of TCR beta chains, and the association was replicated in an independent cohort. Because counts were too low, roughly 18 rarely observed V segments, including chromosome 9 orphons, were left out of the earlier analysis of 500 to 650 of the donors. The sequencing pipeline was judged likely to have produced a cluster of highly shared sequence variants as a technical artifact. Three of the identified cytomegalovirus-associated TCR beta chains were confirmed in vitro to be specific for cytomegalovirus antigens. Across donors, most TCR sequences were observed very rarely, whereas some public TCRs were present in many individuals. When HLA alleles, especially DR and DQ, strongly co-occurred, attributing TCR associations to individual alleles was difficult. In this cohort, only TCR beta chains were sequenced, and detectable features were limited by the absence of alpha or paired-chain data. In a later analysis, several top co-occurrence clusters were reported to appear linked to parvovirus B19, influenza, CMV and Epstein-Barr virus. Sequencing depth was assumed to be roughly uniform across donors in the presence/absence analyses, though that assumption may not hold. A later analysis found that most CMV-associated TCR beta chains appeared HLA-restricted, with HLA associations seemingly driven largely by CMV exposure. In a later genetic analysis, fewer N-insertions in productive TCRs were reported among donors in an Asian-associated ancestry cluster than the approximately 670-donor mean. Specific HLA alleles were associated with 15,000 to 20,000 TCR beta sequences at a false discovery rate of 0.05 in a later analysis. A further reported finding was that TCR beta sequences accurately predicted the HLA-A and HLA-B alleles for most subjects in the first cohort.

Reading from cysteine to phenylalanine, the CDR3 counts 14 amino acids. Only the CDR3 DNA is retained, 42 bases long and in frame from the first base. V is trimmed back by 3 bases and J by 4 bases, and the junction contains 6 bases that no gene match accounts for. For CDR1 and CDR2, the germline V gene (reference sequence) lists SGHNT and YYREEE. Comment on this clone: Its antigen remains unidentified. Base qualities were left out, and no much larger clone turns up one base away.

The receptor library was made with the immunoSEQ multiplex PCR assay. A mixture of 60 forward primers for TCR Vbeta segments and 13 reverse primers for TCR Jbeta segments was used in the multiplex PCR. The CDR3 region of rearranged TCR beta genes was amplified from genomic DNA by a multiplex PCR assay. Amplified TCR beta libraries were sequenced as 87-base-pair reads on the Illumina HiSeq System. The original pipeline was this. In a later analysis, 80 million or so unique TCR beta chains were counted across the approximately 620 repertoires, and around 10 million of these chains were shared by at least two donors. Raw reads were error-corrected and collapsed into unique sequences by a nearest-neighbor algorithm in which closely related sequences were merged to remove PCR and sequencing errors. To assign V, D and J gene segments, CDR3 sequences were aligned to IMGT reference sequences. For a sequence to be retained, a match of at least six nucleotides was required to both a V gene segment and a J gene segment. Rearrangements were classified as productive when the CDR3 lacked stop codons and remained in frame with V and J, and all other rearrangements were classified as non-productive. Following IMGT convention, CDR3 was defined as the stretch from the second conserved V-encoded cysteine up to the conserved J-encoded phenylalanine. Sequences without an unambiguous match to a single V gene segment were excluded from the earlier analysis of about 600 of the donors. An earlier analysis of 500 to 600 of the donors classified V segments as functional when productive rearrangements were above 56.7% and as segregating when the standard deviation between donors was above 5%. A statistical classification framework was built for diagnosing cytomegalovirus status from the catalog of TCR beta chain sequences. In a later analysis, V and J genes were assigned by comparing TCR nucleotide sequences against IMGT/GENE-DB human TR gene sequences. Using the TCRdist pipeline, a later analysis assigned CDR3 sequences along with most-parsimonious VDJ recombination scenarios. In a later analysis, every TCR beta chain was defined by the combination of its CDR3 amino acid sequence and its V-gene family, and reads without a unique V-gene family were dropped. As a way to deal with suspected cross-contamination and a sequencing artifact, a later analysis dropped 450 to 600 nucleotide sequences that were highly shared and had low generation probability. In a later analysis, a clonal expansion index for each public chain was calculated from normalized within-repertoire ranks of inferred template counts. In a later analysis, generation probabilities were computed with a VDJ recombination model fitted to out-of-frame rearrangements, and the resulting probabilities were checked against IGoR. In a later analysis, hypergeometric tests were used to score TCR-TCR, TCR-HLA and TCR-CMV co-occurrence, with a repertoire-size bias correction applied to TCR pairs. False discovery rates were estimated in a later analysis by permuting HLA or CMV assignments 20 times. In a later analysis, co-occurring TCRs were grouped with DBSCAN, and TCRdist sequence similarity was added when clustering was performed within HLA-allele-positive subsets. Repertoires with fewer than 30,000 or more than 120,000 public chains were left out of co-occurrence clustering, as were a handful of repertoires with anomalous nucleotide sharing. TCRdb retrieved this table from immuneACCESS and kept in-frame rearrangements only. Not all clones are present; in checked studies, unresolved V genes account for under half, and no reason is known for the remainder. D and trimming were read from the DNA, whereas the V and J calls and clone size are those reported in that table. For this sample there are approximately 160,000 clones; around 79% appear just once. Roughly 7.3% of the sample comes from the top ten.

In total, around 600 healthy bone marrow donors made up the cohort. At the time of sampling, every cohort member was nominally healthy, though immune exposures that went unrecorded were likely present. The donor tested CMV seropositive and was one of the 289 seropositive cohort members. Every donor gave a peripheral blood sample, and the peripheral blood mononuclear cells from that sample were used for TCR beta sequencing. Genomic DNA was extracted from the blood cell samples with the Qiagen DNeasy Blood Extraction Kit. The material sequenced was PBMCs. This clonotype originated in a male donor in good health and CMV-seropositive. Rearrangement joined TRBV5-4 to TRBJ1-2; 7 bases in the junction line up with TRBD1. The CDR3 loop reads CASSSGTASYGYTF. The bases read TGTGCCAGCAGCTCAGGGACAGCTTCCTATGGCTACACCTTC.